Shown below are 9 T cell receptor beta chains from a single sample sequenced in a study of blood T cell repertoires in COVID-19 (TCRdb year 2020). Preparation of the library involved the immunoSEQ multiplex PCR assay. TCRdb limited this immuneACCESS table to in-frame rearrangements with V and J called. A share of clones is missing; checked studies link under half to unresolved V genes, and the rest is unexplained. In all, the sample holds 300,000 or so clones, and roughly 84% of those were seen once. The biggest ten clones account for more than 0.9% of the sample. Specimen: PBMCs or T cells enriched from blood (not recorded which). These TCRs come from a woman aged 30 to 39 who had recovered from COVID-19.

This sequence joins TRBV6-1 and TRBJ2-5, with a tentative D call TRBD1 (5 bases). CDR1 and CDR2 (germline): MNHNS, SASEGT. V was clipped by 3 bases and J by 4 bases, with 9 bases between them. The CDR3 spans 13 residues. This CDR3 reads CASSDIRGETQYF. The CDR3 DNA reads TGTGCCAGCAGTGATATTAGGGGAGAGACCCAGTACTTC.

The V and J genes are TRBV27 and TRBJ2-1, with TRBD2 matching 12 bases. This CDR3 region has 18 residues. The V and J ends lost 2 bases and 8 bases, in that order; junction bases with no gene match: 13. CDR1 and CDR2 from the germline V gene are MNHEY and SMNVEV (reference sequence). CDR3 loop: CASSLKLLAGGPRDEQFF. The CDR3 bases are TGTGCCAGCAGTTTAAAGCTGCTAGCGGGGGGGCCTAGAGATGAGCAGTTCTTC.

This chain joins TRBV28 and TRBJ1-2, with D perhaps matching TRBD1 (5 bases). Trimming pared 6 bases from V and 8 bases from J, leaving 7 bases between. Looked up from germline, CDR1 is MDHEN and CDR2 is SYDVKM. This CDR3 has 10 residues. DNA of the CDR3: TGTGCCAGCAGGGGGCGAGGCTACACCTTC. Translated, it gives CASRGRGYTF.

In this sample, this clone turned up once. The rearrangement joins TRBV7-7 to TRBJ1-4; the match to TRBD1 covers 7 bases. There are 13 residues in the CDR3. Germline CDR1 reads SSHAT; CDR2 reads FNYEAQ (reference sequence). Trimming removed 5 bases from V and 6 bases from J; junction bases left unmatched: 3. CDR3 bases: TGTGCCAGCAGCCCGGGGACAGATGAAAAACTGTTTTTT. Residues: CASSPGTDEKLFF.

This clone has only a few counts. The V and J genes are TRBV5-8 and TRBJ2-7; D is possibly TRBD1 (6 bases). Looked up from germline, CDR1 is SGHTS and CDR2 is YDEGEE. The CDR3 contains 13 residues. Trimming took 5 bases from V and 5 from J, leaving 14 bases between them. CDR3: CASRQTGLDEQYF. CDR3 bases: TGTGCCAGCAGGCAAACAGGGCTAGACGAGCAGTACTTC.

The chain couples TRBV12-3 or TRBV12-4 to TRBJ1-1; D ambiguous. Between the trimmed V and J ends, which lost 5 bases and 0 bases, there was a span of 4 bases. The CDR3 length is 12 residues. DNA of the CDR3: TGTGCCAGCAGTCCGGTGAACACTGAAGCTTTCTTT. It yields the protein CASSPVNTEAFF.

The gene calls are TRBV10-1 and TRBJ1-1; TRBD1 is a possible D gene (5 bases). Germline loops: CDR1 WNHNN, CDR2 SYGVQD (reference sequence). The CDR3 runs to 13 residues. V lost 6 bases to trimming and J lost 3 bases, with 11 bases between them. The CDR3 DNA reads TGCGCCAGCAGGGGGCGGGGGGACACTGAAGCTTTCTTT. Its protein product is CASRGRGDTEAFF.

V is TRBV29-1 and J is TRBJ2-5, with TRBD2 as a possible D gene (7 bases). Germline CDR1 reads SQVTM; CDR2 reads ANQGSEA. CDR3 length equals 15 residues. Between the trimmed V and J ends, which lost 5 bases and 5 bases, there was a span of 21 bases. The CDR3 here is CSVYRDNRRGETQYF. CDR3 DNA sequence: TGCAGCGTTTACCGGGACAATCGGCGGGGGGAGACCCAGTACTTC.

The genes are TRBV18 and TRBJ1-1, with D perhaps matching TRBD1 (5 bases). The V and J ends lost 5 bases and 0 bases respectively, with 7 bases between them. Germline lookup yields CDR1 KGHSH and CDR2 LQKENI. The CDR3 is made up of 13 amino acids. The CDR3, as DNA: TGTGCCAGCTCAGGGGACTTGAACACTGAAGCTTTCTTT. Its translation is CASSGDLNTEAFF.